The present TCR beta chain was sequenced within a study of CD8+ T cells in alopecia areata. Sorted out of PBMCs were CD4+ T cells and CD8+ T cells. Findings of the study overall: Although TCR sharing was seen in mice, sharing across patients was less clear, possibly for HLA-related reasons.

About this clone: Its antigen is currently unknown.

RNA was extracted and reverse transcribed into cDNA as the sequencing template. Sequencing used immunoSEQ multiplex PCR; TCRdb keeps in-frame clones, though not all of them. The sample has 130,000 to 150,000 clones, less than 65% seen once. Unmatched junction bases numbered 15, after V lost 4 bases and J lost 4 bases. There are 18 residues in the CDR3. Germline V lookup: CDR1 LGHNA, CDR2 YNFKEQ. V and J are TRBV4-2 and TRBJ1-4, with 7 nucleotides matching TRBD1. The source is a human donor in good health. Sequencing input: CD8+ T cells sorted from blood. This chain's CDR3 is CASSPRRGTAPINEKLFF. DNA of the CDR3: TGTGCCAGCAGCCCCCGAAGGGGGACAGCTCCTATTAATGAAAAACTGTTTTTT.